This T cell receptor (beta chain) was identified in a study of blood T cell repertoires in COVID-19. On the study more broadly: Samples taken during acute and convalescent COVID-19 were collected in the United States, Italy and Spain.

This CDR3 region has 12 residues. The V segment lost 5 bases and the J segment 6 bases; nucleotides outside the gene matches: 3. Germline-derived CDR1 and CDR2 are LNHDA and SQIVND (reference sequence). Repertoires were generated with immunoSEQ multiplex PCR, while TCRdb's copy carries only in-frame clones and drops some. The sample includes over 70,000 clones, roughly 80% seen only once; the top ten take around 50%. The sample comprised peripheral blood. The source of this sequence is a human donor in a cohort sampled during active COVID-19. V usage is TRBV19 and J usage is TRBJ1-2; 7 positions agree with TRBD1. The CDR3 DNA sequence: TGTGCCAGTAGTGGGGGACAGCATGGCTACACCTTC. Protein sequence: CASSGGQHGYTF.